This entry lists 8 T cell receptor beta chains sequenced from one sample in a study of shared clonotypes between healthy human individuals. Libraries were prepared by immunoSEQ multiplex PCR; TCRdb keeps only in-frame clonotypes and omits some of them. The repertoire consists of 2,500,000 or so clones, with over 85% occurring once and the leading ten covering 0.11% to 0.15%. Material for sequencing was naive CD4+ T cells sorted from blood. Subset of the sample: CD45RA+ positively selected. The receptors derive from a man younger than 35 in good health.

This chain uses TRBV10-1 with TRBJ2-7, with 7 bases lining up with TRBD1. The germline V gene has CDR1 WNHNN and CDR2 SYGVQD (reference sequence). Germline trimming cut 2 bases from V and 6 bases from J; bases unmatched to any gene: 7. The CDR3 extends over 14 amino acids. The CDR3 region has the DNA TGCGCCAGCAGTGAGCATCAGACAGGGCGCGAGCAGTACTTC. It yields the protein CASSEHQTGREQYF.

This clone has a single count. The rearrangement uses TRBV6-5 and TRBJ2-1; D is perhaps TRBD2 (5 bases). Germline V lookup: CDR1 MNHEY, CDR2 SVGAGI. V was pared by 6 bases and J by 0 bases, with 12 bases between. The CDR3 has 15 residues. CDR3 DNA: TGTGCCAGCAGATCTCTAGCTCCCTCCTACAATGAGCAGTTCTTC. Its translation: CASRSLAPSYNEQFF.

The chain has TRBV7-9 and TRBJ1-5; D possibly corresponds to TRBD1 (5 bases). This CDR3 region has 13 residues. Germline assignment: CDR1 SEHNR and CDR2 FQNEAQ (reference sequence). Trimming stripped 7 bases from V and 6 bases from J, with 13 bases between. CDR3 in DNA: TGTGCCAGCACCAATGGAGGGGCTCAGCCCCAGCATTTT. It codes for CASTNGGAQPQHF.

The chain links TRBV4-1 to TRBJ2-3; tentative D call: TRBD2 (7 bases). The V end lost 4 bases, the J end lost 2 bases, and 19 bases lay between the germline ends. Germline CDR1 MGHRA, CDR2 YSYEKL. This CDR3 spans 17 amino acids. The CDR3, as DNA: TGCGCCAGCAGCCTCTGGGGAGGGGGTTCGTACACAGATACGCAGTATTTT. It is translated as CASSLWGGGSYTDTQYF.

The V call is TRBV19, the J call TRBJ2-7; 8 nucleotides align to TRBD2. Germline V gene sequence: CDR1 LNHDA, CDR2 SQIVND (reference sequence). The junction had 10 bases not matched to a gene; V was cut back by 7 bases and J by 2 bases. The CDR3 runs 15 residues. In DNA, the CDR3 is TGTGCCAGTAAGCTACATAGCGGGATGGCCTACGAGCAGTACTTC. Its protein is CASKLHSGMAYEQYF.

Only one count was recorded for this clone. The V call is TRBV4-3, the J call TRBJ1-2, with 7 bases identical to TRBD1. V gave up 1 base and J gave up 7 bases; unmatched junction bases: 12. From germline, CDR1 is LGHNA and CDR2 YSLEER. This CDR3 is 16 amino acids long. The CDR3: CASSQAEWQGVGGYTF. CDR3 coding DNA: TGCGCCAGCAGCCAAGCGGAGTGGCAGGGGGTCGGTGGCTACACCTTC.

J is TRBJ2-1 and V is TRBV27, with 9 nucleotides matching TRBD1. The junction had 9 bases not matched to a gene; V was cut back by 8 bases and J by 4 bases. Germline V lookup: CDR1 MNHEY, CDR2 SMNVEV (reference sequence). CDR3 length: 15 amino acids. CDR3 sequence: CASLSLQGAYNEQFF. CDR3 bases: TGTGCCAGCCTTTCGCTACAGGGGGCATACAATGAGCAGTTCTTC.

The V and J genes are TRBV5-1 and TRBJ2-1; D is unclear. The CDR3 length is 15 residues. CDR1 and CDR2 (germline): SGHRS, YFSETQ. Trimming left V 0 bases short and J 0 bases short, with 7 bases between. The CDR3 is CASSLDTPSYNEQFF. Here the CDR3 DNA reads TGCGCCAGCAGCTTGGACACACCCTCCTACAATGAGCAGTTCTTC.